The subject of this entry is one TCR beta chain. Its antigen is as yet unknown. CDR1 and CDR2 from the germline V gene are SGDLS and YYNGEE. V dropped 0 bases and J dropped 4; count of bases not matched to a gene: 4. This CDR3 has 17 amino acids. The sample belongs to a study of long-term antiretroviral therapy in people with HIV. A v3.0 immunoSEQ assay was performed at survey level. This table comes from immunoSEQ multiplex PCR, and its TCRdb copy is limited to in-frame clones, with some not included. The table records tens of thousands of clones, over 90% of them present only once. Regarding the study as a whole: Even long-term ART left TRB diversity below transplant donor controls, despite gains.

This sequence originates from a woman in her forties or fifties with HIV. The J gene is TRBJ2-2, the V gene TRBV9, with 12 bases matching TRBD1. The starting material was unsorted PBMCs, obtained 3.7 years after starting antiretroviral therapy. The CDR3 here is CASSVARDRGLTGELFF. DNA for the CDR3: TGTGCCAGCAGCGTAGCTCGGGACAGGGGGCTCACCGGGGAGCTGTTTTTT.